What follows is one T cell receptor (beta chain) and its context. Antigen: not known. This sample was taken from a study of T cells in localized non-small cell lung cancer. Study conclusions and caveats: The study linked higher blood T cell density to longer overall survival. There was higher T cell clonality in uninvolved adjacent lung than in tumor, and it was highest there.

The repertoire was sequenced with immunoSEQ multiplex PCR; TCRdb's copy has only in-frame clones and lacks some. The table records roughly 66,000 clones, roughly 90% of them present only once. Deletions cut 5 bases from V and 7 bases from J, with 15 bases between. CDR3 length equals 12 residues. Germline lookup yields CDR1 SQVTM and CDR2 ANQGSEA. The receptor comes from a woman aged 40-75 years with stage I lung adenocarcinoma. The specimen was peripheral blood, collected before any cancer treatment. The V call is TRBV29-1, the J call TRBJ2-7, with unresolved D. DNA for the CDR3: TGCAGCGTTTCTGTCTCCTTTGGGGAGCAGTACTTC. It translates to CSVSVSFGEQYF.